This record concerns one T cell receptor (beta chain) sequence. The antigen is unknown. This record belongs to a study of cytomegalovirus exposure and HLA in healthy donors. Study-level results: Cytomegalovirus-associated status was assigned to some 180 TCR beta chains. Association with HLA alleles at 0.05 false discovery rate was found for around 15,000 TCR beta sequences in a later analysis.

Germline CDR1 SGHAT, CDR2 FQNNGV. The CDR3 length is 14 residues. Trimming shortened V by 1 base and J by 1 base, and 8 bases separated the two germline ends. Amplification used 60 Vbeta primers and 13 Jbeta primers. The repertoire was sequenced with immunoSEQ multiplex PCR; TCRdb's copy has only in-frame clones and lacks some. The data show 120,000 or so clones, with around 80% seen just once and around 8.5% held by the top ten. The chain is built from TRBV11-2 and TRBJ2-7; D is uncertain. This TCR was recovered from a woman aged 45 to 65 in good health and CMV-seropositive. The material sequenced was PBMCs. CDR3 sequence reads: CASSLGHRSYEQYF. The CDR3 DNA sequence: TGTGCCAGCAGCTTAGGGCACCGTTCCTACGAGCAGTACTTC.